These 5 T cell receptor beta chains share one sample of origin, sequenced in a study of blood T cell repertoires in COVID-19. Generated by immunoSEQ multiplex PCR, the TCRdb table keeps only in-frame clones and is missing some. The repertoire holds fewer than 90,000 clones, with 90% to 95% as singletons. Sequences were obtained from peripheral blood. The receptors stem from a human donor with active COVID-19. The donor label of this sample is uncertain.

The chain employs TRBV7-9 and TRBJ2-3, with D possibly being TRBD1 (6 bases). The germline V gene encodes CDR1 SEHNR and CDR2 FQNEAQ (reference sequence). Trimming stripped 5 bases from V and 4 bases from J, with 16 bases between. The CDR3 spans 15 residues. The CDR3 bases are TGTGCCAGCAGCGACGCAGGGACACCTTCAGATACGCAGTATTTT. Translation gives CASSDAGTPSDTQYF. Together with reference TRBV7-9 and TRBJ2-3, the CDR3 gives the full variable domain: DTGVSQNPRHKITKRGQNVTFRCDPISEHNRLYWYRQTLGQGPEFLTYFQNEAQLEKSRLLSDRFSAERPKGSFSTLEIQRTEQGDSAMYLCASSDAGTPSDTQYFGPGTRLTVL.

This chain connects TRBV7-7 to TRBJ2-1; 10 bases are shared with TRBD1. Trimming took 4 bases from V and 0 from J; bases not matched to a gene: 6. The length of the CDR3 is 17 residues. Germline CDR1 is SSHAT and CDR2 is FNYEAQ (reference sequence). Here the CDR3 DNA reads TGTGCCAGCAGCTCCGGACAGGGGGGAAGCTCCTACAATGAGCAGTTCTTC. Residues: CASSSGQGGSSYNEQFF.

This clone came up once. CDR3 protein: CASSYDGTGVNEKLFF. Written as DNA, the CDR3 is TGTGCCAGCAGTTACGACGGGACAGGGGTTAATGAAAAACTGTTTTTT. J is TRBJ1-4 and V is TRBV6-5, with TRBD1 identical over 10 bases. The length of the CDR3 is 16 residues. Germline lookup yields CDR1 MNHEY and CDR2 SVGAGI. Trimming took 2 bases from V and 4 from J; bases not matched to a gene: 4.

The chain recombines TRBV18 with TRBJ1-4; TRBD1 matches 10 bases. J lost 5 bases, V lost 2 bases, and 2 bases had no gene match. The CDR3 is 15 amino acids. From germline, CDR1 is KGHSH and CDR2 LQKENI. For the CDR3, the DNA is TGTGCCAGCTCACCAACGGACAGGGGGAATGAAAAACTGTTTTTT. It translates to CASSPTDRGNEKLFF.

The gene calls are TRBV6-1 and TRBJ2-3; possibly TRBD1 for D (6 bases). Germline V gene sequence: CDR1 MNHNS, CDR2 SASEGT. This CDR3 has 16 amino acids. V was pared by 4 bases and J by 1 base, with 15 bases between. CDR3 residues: CASSGGRRWGTDTQYF. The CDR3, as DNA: TGTGCCAGCAGTGGGGGGCGGAGGTGGGGCACAGATACGCAGTATTTT.